This TCR beta chain emerged from a study of molecular identifiers for immune sequencing clone quantification. On the study more broadly: Four of five RNA aliquots from approximately 20,000 or 98,000 naive CD8 T cells were sequenced. Study results and limitations: In cases of identical TCR molecules sharing a barcode, highly expanded clone sizes could be underestimated.

This clonotype has a count of ten or more. Its antigen is not identified. Between the trimmed V and J ends, which lost 5 bases and 5 bases, there was a span of 10 bases. The CDR3 length is 12 residues. Germline-derived CDR1 and CDR2 are SEHNR and FQNEAQ (reference sequence). TCRdb re-called the PCR reads through MiXCR, storing one row per CDR3 protein. The data contain 460,000 or so distinct CDR3 sequences, about a fifth of them seen just once; the ten biggest clones take up under 0.85%. This rearrangement joins TRBV7-9 to TRBJ2-7; D is undetermined. This sequence was found in a human donor in good health. Some libraries in this study had Jurkat cell RNA spiked in. The sample consisted of naive CD8+ T cells from blood, with Jurkat cell RNA spiked in. The subset: FACS-sorted CD8+CD4-CCR7+CD45RA+ naive T cells. CDR3 DNA: TGTGCCAGCAGCGTAGACCTTCACGAGCAGTACTTC. The encoded protein is CASSVDLHEQYF.